The source of this T cell receptor (beta chain) is a study of blood T cell repertoires in COVID-19. About the research overall: COVID-19 samples, acute and convalescent, were from the United States, Italy and Spain. T cells, B-cell-depleted T cells, or PBMCs provided the cDNA or gDNA that served as material.

Seattle's cohort entered during active infection and was followed longitudinally. Original handling: Amplification with reference gene primers provided the estimates of nucleated cell counts. Sequenced by immunoSEQ multiplex PCR; TCRdb stores in-frame clones only, minus some. That table furnishes V, J and clone size, whereas the DNA furnished D and trimming. The sample shows tens of thousands of clones, roughly 89% of them seen only once. The germline V gene encodes CDR1 SGHNT and CDR2 YYREEE (reference sequence). Trimming removed 1 base from V and 7 bases from J, with 9 bases in between. The CDR3 runs 14 residues.

J is TRBJ1-6 and V is TRBV5-4; maybe TRBD1 (5 bases). The sequence derives from a man between 60 and 75 years old with COVID-19, enrolled during active disease. Material: peripheral blood. DNA of the CDR3: TGTGCCAGCAGCTTGAAGGAGGGGAATTCACCCCTCCACTTT. Translation: CASSLKEGNSPLHF.